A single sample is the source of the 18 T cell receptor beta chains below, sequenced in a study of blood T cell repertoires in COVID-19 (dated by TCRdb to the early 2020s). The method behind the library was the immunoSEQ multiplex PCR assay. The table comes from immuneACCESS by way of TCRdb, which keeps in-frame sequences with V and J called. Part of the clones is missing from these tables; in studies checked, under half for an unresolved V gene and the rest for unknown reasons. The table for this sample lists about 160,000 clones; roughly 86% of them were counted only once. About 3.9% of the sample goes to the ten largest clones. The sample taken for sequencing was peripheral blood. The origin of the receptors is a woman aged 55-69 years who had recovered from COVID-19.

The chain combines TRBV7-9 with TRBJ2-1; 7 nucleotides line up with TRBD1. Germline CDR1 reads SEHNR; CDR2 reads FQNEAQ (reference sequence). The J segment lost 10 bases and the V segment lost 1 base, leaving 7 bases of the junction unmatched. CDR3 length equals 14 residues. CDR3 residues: CASSLGGGPQEQFF. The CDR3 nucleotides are TGTGCCAGCAGCTTAGGAGGGGGCCCGCAGGAGCAGTTCTTC.

This CDR3 is CASSLSRPNNEQFF. The CDR3 DNA sequence: TGTGCCAGCAGCTTATCGCGGCCAAACAATGAGCAGTTCTTC. The V call is TRBV11-2, the J call TRBJ2-1, with D uncertain. This CDR3 is built from 14 residues. CDR1 SGHAT and CDR2 FQNNGV come from the germline V gene. The V end was cut by 2 bases, the J end by 5 bases, with 10 bases between. Filled out from reference TRBV11-2 and TRBJ2-1, the complete variable domain reads EAGVAQSPRYKIIEKRQSVAFWCNPISGHATLYWYQQILGQGPKLLIQFQNNGVVDDSQLPKDRFSAERLKGVDSTLKIQPAKLEDSAVYLCASSLSRPNNEQFFGPGTRLTVL.

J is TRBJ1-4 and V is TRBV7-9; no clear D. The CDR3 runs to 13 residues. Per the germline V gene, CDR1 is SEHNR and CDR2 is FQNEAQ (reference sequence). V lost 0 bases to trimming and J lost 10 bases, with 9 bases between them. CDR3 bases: TGTGCCAGCAGCTTAGCGGAGGGAGGAAAACTGTTTTTT. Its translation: CASSLAEGGKLFF.

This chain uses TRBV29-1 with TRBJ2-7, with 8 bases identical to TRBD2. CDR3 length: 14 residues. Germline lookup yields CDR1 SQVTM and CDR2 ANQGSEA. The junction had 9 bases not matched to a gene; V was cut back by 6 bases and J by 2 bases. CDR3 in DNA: TGCAGCGTGCCAGCGGGGGAGAGGACCTACGAGCAGTACTTC. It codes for CSVPAGERTYEQYF.

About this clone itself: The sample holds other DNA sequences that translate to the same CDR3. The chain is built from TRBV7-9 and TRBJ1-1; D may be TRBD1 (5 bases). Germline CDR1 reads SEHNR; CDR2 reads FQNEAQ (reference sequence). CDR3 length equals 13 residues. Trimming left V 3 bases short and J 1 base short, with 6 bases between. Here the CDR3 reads CASSLQGNTEAFF. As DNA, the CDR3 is TGTGCCAGCAGCTTGCAGGGGAACACTGAAGCTTTCTTT. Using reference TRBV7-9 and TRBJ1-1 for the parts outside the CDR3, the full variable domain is DTGVSQNPRHKITKRGQNVTFRCDPISEHNRLYWYRQTLGQGPEFLTYFQNEAQLEKSRLLSDRFSAERPKGSFSTLEIQRTEQGDSAMYLCASSLQGNTEAFFGQGTRLTVV.

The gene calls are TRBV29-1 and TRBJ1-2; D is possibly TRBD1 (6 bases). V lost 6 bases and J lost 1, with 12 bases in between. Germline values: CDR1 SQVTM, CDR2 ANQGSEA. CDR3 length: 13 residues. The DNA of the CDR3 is TGCAGCGTAGGGGACACACGTAACTATGGCTACACCTTC. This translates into CSVGDTRNYGYTF.

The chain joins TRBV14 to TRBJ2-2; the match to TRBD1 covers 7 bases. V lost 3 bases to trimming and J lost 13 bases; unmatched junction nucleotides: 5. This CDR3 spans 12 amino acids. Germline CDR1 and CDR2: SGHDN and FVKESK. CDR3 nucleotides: TGTGCCAGCAGCCAGGTTCACAGGGGGCTGTTTTTT. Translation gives CASSQVHRGLFF.

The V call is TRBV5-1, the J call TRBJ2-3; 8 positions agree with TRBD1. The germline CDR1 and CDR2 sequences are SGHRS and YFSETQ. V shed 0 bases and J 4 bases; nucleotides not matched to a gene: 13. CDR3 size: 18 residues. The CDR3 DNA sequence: TGCGCCAGCAGCTTGGTACCTGCAGGGGGCGCCGGGGCAGATACGCAGTATTTT. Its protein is CASSLVPAGGAGADTQYF.

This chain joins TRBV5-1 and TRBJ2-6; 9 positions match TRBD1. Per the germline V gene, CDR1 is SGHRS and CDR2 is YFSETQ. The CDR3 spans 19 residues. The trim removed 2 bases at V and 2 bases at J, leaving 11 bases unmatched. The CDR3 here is CASSFADADRGAGANVLTF. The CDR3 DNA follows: TGCGCCAGCAGCTTTGCTGACGCGGACAGGGGAGCTGGGGCCAACGTCCTGACTTTC.

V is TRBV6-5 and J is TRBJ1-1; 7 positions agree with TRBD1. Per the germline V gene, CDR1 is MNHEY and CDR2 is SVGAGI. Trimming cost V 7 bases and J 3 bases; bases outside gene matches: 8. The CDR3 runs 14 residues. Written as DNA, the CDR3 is TGTGCCAGCAAGACAGGGAAGGAACACACTGAAGCTTTCTTT. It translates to CASKTGKEHTEAFF.

CDR3 coding DNA: TGCGCCAGCATGCGGACAGGGGGCGTCTACGAGCAGTACTTC. The encoded protein is CASMRTGGVYEQYF. This chain uses TRBV5-1 with TRBJ2-7; 11 nucleotides agree with TRBD1. V shed 6 bases and J 3 bases; nucleotides not matched to a gene: 5. Germline values: CDR1 SGHRS, CDR2 YFSETQ. The CDR3 is 14 residues long.

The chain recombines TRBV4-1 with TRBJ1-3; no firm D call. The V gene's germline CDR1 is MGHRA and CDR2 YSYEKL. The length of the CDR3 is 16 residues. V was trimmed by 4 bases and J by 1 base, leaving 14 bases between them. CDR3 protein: CASSLSQFTSGNTIYF. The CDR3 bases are TGCGCCAGCAGCCTAAGTCAATTCACATCTGGAAACACCATATATTTT.

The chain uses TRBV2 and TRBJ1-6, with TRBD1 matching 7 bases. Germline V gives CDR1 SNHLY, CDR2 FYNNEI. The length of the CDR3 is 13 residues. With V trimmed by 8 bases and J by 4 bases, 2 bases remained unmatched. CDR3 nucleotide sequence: TGTGCCAGCTCGGGACAGTATAATTCACCCCTCCACTTT. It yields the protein CASSGQYNSPLHF.

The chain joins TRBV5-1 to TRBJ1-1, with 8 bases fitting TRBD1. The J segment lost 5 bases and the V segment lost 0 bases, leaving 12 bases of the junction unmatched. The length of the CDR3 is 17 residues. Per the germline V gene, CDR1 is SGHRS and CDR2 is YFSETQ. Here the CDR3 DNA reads TGCGCCAGCAGCTTGGGGGGCGGACAGGGTGTGGGGACTGAAGCTTTCTTT. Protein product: CASSLGGGQGVGTEAFF.

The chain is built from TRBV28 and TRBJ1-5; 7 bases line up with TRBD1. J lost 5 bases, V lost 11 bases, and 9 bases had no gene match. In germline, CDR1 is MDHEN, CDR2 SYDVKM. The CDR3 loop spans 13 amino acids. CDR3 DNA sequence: TGTGCCGTTCGACAGGGAAGGGATCAGCCCCAGCATTTT. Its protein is CAVRQGRDQPQHF. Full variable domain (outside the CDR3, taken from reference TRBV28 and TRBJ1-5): DVKVTQSSRYLVKRTGEKVFLECVQDMDHENMFWYRQDPGLGLRLIYFSYDVKMKEKGDIPEGYSVSREKKERFSLILESASTNQTSMYLCAVRQGRDQPQHFGDGTRLSIL.

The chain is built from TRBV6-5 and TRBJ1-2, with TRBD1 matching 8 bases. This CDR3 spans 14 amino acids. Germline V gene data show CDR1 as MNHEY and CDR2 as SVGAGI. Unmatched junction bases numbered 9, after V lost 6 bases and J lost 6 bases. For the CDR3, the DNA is TGTGCCAGCAGGGCCTCCAGGGGGCTGGATGGCTACACCTTC. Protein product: CASRASRGLDGYTF.

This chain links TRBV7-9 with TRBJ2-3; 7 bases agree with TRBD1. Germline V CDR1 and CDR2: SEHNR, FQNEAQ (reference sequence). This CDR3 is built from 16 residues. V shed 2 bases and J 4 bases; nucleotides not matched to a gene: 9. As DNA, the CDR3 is TGTGCCAGCAGCTTATCACCAGGGGGATATGCAGATACGCAGTATTTT. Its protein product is CASSLSPGGYADTQYF.

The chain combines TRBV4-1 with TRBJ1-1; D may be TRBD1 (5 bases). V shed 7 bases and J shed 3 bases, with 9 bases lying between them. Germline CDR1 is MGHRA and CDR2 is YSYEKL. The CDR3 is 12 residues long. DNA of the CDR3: TGCGCCAGCACCCGGGGGGACACTGAAGCTTTCTTT. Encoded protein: CASTRGDTEAFF.